These 25 T cell receptor beta chains were sequenced from one sample in a study of CXCR3-negative and CXCR3-positive naive CD8 T cells. cDNA libraries for TRB were generated by 5' RACE incorporating UMI labels. TCRdb re-called the 5' RACE reads; one entry per CDR3 protein, DNA not given. The sample data list 37,000 or so distinct CDR3 sequences. Sequenced input: memory CD8+ T cells from blood. These receptors were obtained from a human donor in good health. Some clones in this sample may be carry-over from other donors' samples.

V and J are TRBV6-2 or TRBV6-3 and TRBJ2-1. This CDR3 contains 14 residues. CDR1 is MNHEY and CDR2 is SVGEGT in the germline V gene. The CDR3 spells CASSDPSSYNEQFF.

The rearrangement links TRBV29-1 to TRBJ2-7; TCRdb reports TRBD1, a call that lacks DNA to check it against. This CDR3 has 15 amino acids. The germline V gene has CDR1 SQVTM and CDR2 ANQGSEA. The CDR3 sequence is CSVEEGQAPSYEQYF.

The genes are TRBV29-1 and TRBJ2-2; TCRdb lists TRBD1, though no DNA is available to test this call. The length of the CDR3 is 12 residues. Germline V gene sequence: CDR1 SQVTM, CDR2 ANQGSEA. This chain's CDR3 is CSVNQGAGELFF.

The V call is TRBV7-3, the J call TRBJ2-3. This CDR3 comprises 13 residues. Germline CDR1 reads SGHTA; CDR2 reads FQGTGA. CDR3 in amino acids: CASSLSGADTQYF.

This rearrangement joins TRBV29-1 to TRBJ2-1. The CDR3 loop spans 13 amino acids. The germline V gene has CDR1 SQVTM and CDR2 ANQGSEA. CDR3 sequence: CSVDRTDDNEQFF.

This chain uses TRBV29-1 with TRBJ2-1; TCRdb gives TRBD1 as the D gene, but with no DNA this cannot be confirmed. The germline V gene has CDR1 SQVTM and CDR2 ANQGSEA. This CDR3 is 17 amino acids long. CDR3 residues: CSVEDRVNRGTPNEQFF.

CDR3 loop: CASGRGGANSPLHF. The J gene is TRBJ1-6, the V gene TRBV7-6; no DNA is available, so the TRBD1 call from TCRdb remains unchecked. Germline V gene data show CDR1 as SGHVS and CDR2 as FNYEAQ. There are 14 residues in the CDR3. Supplemented by reference TRBV7-6 and TRBJ1-6, the full variable domain reads GAGVSQSPRYKVTKRGQDVALRCDPISGHVSLYWYRQALGQGPEFLTYFNYEAQQDKSGLPNDRFSAERPEGSISTLTIQRTEQRDSAMYRCASGRGGANSPLHFGNGTRLTVT.

The chain couples TRBV7-9 to TRBJ2-7; TCRdb reports TRBD1, a call that lacks DNA to check it against. The germline V gene encodes CDR1 SEHNR and CDR2 FQNEAQ (reference sequence). The CDR3 spans 16 residues. CDR3 sequence reads: CASSLSPGQGPWEQYF.

This chain's CDR3 is CSVEVGGRDRVYLEQFF. The chain uses TRBV29-1 and TRBJ2-1; TCRdb proposes TRBD1, but this gene call is untestable without DNA. CDR1 is SQVTM and CDR2 is ANQGSEA in the germline V gene. The CDR3 sequence is 17 residues long.

The gene calls are TRBV20-1 and TRBJ1-1; the TCRdb call, TRBD1, lacks DNA for checking. Germline CDR1 reads DFQATT; CDR2 reads SNEGSKA (reference sequence). This CDR3 comprises 15 residues. CDR3 loop: CSAPNSGTEIIEAFF.

This chain joins TRBV6-2 or TRBV6-3 and TRBJ2-1. The CDR3 is made up of 13 amino acids. Germline CDR1 is MNHEY and CDR2 is SVGEGT. The CDR3 reads CASSYSEDLPQFF.

The chain recombines TRBV6-6 with TRBJ2-3; TCRdb proposes TRBD1, but this gene call is untestable without DNA. The CDR3 totals 15 residues. From germline, CDR1 is MNHNY and CDR2 SVGAGI (reference sequence). The CDR3 sequence is CASSPRVGGTNTQYF.

The rearrangement uses TRBV7-9 and TRBJ2-5. The CDR3 has 15 amino acids. Germline assignment: CDR1 SEHNR and CDR2 FQNEAQ (reference sequence). The CDR3 here is CASSSEQRFQETQYF.

V is TRBV28 and J is TRBJ2-3; the D call of TRBD1 rests on TCRdb alone, since no DNA is present to check it. Germline assignment: CDR1 MDHEN and CDR2 SYDVKM. The CDR3 extends over 17 amino acids. The CDR3 loop is CASSWGQGGSSTDTQYF.

The rearrangement links TRBV29-1 to TRBJ2-3; TCRdb indicates TRBD1, and absent DNA this call remains unverified. Germline loops: CDR1 SQVTM, CDR2 ANQGSEA. This CDR3 comprises 13 residues. The chain's CDR3 is CSATDRGPDTQYF.

The V gene is TRBV7-2, the J gene TRBJ2-7; TCRdb outputs TRBD1, but without DNA this stays unchecked. Germline values: CDR1 SGHTA, CDR2 FQGNSA. This CDR3 contains 15 residues. CDR3 loop: CASSLVQQGGYEQYF.

The chain joins TRBV12-3 or TRBV12-4 to TRBJ2-3; TCRdb outputs TRBD2, but without DNA this stays unchecked. The CDR3 is made up of 16 amino acids. This CDR3 is CASSKTSGGPTDTQYF.

The rearrangement links TRBV12-3 or TRBV12-4 to TRBJ2-1; checking the TCRdb D call of TRBD1 is not possible without DNA. The CDR3 length is 16 residues. CDR3 residues: CASSLGEGQSYNEQFF.

The chain is built from TRBV11-2 and TRBJ1-2; there is no DNA to check the TCRdb D call of TRBD1. The CDR3 extends over 16 amino acids. Germline CDR1 is SGHAT and CDR2 is FQNNGV. The CDR3 sequence is CASSADAGGEDYGYTF.

The J gene is TRBJ2-5, the V gene TRBV28; the TCRdb call, TRBD2, lacks DNA for checking. Germline-derived CDR1 and CDR2 are MDHEN and SYDVKM. The CDR3 has 16 amino acids. The CDR3 region is CASSSMGLAVQETQYF.

The chain employs TRBV5-1 and TRBJ2-5; without DNA, the TCRdb call of TRBD1 cannot be checked. This CDR3 is 16 amino acids long. Germline CDR1 is SGHRS and CDR2 is YFSETQ. This CDR3 is CASSPEFPGAGETQYF.

This CDR3 is CASRPGTGNTGELFF. J is TRBJ2-2 and V is TRBV7-8; TCRdb designates TRBD1, a call that cannot be tested without DNA. CDR1 is SGHVS and CDR2 is FQNEAQ in the germline V gene. The CDR3 sequence is 15 residues long.

The chain has TRBV3-1 and TRBJ2-7. The germline gives CDR1 LGHDT, CDR2 YNNKEL (reference sequence). The CDR3 is 15 residues long. The chain's CDR3 is CASSPARMSSYEQYF.

The CDR3 spells CASSHSWAEQFF. The chain carries TRBV7-9 and TRBJ2-1; the TCRdb D gene call, TRBD1, has no DNA to confirm it. The CDR3 has 12 amino acids. Germline CDR1 is SEHNR and CDR2 is FQNEAQ (reference sequence).

This sequence joins TRBV6-2 or TRBV6-3 and TRBJ2-2. CDR3 size: 17 residues. CDR1 MNHEY and CDR2 SVGEGT come from the germline V gene. This CDR3 reads CASTPSWAHSNTGELFF.